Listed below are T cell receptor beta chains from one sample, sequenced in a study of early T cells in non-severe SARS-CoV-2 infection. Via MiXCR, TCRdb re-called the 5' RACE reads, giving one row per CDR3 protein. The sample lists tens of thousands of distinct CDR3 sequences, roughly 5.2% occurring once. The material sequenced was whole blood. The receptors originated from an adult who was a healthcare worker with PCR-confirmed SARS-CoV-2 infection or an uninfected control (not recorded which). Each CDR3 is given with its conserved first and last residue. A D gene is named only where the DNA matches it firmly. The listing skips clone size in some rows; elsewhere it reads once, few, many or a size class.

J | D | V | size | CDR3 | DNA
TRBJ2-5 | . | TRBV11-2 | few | CASNQGEETQYF | TGTGCCAGCAACCAGGGTGAAGAGACCCAGTACTTC
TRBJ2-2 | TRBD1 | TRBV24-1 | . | CATTPGTGNTGELFF | TGTGCCACCACCCCGGGGACAGGGAACACCGGGGAGCTGTTTTTT
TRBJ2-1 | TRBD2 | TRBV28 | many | CASSLAGVLGNEQFF | TGTGCCAGCAGTTTGGCGGGAGTGTTGGGCAATGAGCAGTTCTTC
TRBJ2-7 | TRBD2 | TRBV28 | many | CASFPGGSGRTYEQYF | TGTGCCAGCTTCCCGGGGGGTAGCGGGAGGACGTACGAGCAGTACTTC
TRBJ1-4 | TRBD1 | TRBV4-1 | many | CASSHGAGGDNEKLFF | TGCGCCAGCAGCCATGGGGCAGGGGGGGATAATGAAAAACTGTTTTTT
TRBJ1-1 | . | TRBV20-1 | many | CSAATPGNTEAFF | TGCAGTGCTGCCACCCCCGGGAACACTGAAGCTTTCTTT
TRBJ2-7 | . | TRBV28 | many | CASSPAGLYEQYF | TGTGCCAGCAGTCCCGCGGGCCTCTACGAGCAGTACTTC
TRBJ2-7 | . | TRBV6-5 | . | CASSYSRYPETYEQYF | TGTGCCAGCAGTTACTCGAGGTATCCGGAGACCTACGAGCAGTACTTC
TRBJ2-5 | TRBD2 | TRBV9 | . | CASSVSGGSGTLQETQYF | TGTGCCAGCAGCGTTAGCGGGGGTAGCGGGACTTTACAAGAGACCCAGTACTTC
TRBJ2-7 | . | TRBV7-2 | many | CASSLLATLQYF | TGTGCCAGCAGCTTGCTGGCTACGTTGCAGTACTTC
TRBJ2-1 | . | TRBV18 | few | CASSPGGISYNEQFF | TGTGCCAGCTCACCAGGAGGGATCTCCTACAATGAGCAGTTCTTC
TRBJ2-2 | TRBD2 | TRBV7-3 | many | CASSPSGSGTGELFF | TGTGCCAGCAGCCCTAGCGGGAGTGGCACCGGGGAGCTGTTTTTT
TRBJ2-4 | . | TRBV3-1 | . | CASSKTGRVNQNIRYF | TGTGCCAGCAGTAAAACTGGGCGGGTGAATCAGAACATTCGGTACTTC
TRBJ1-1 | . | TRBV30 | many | CAWSVGPRAGFF | TGTGCCTGGAGTGTTGGGCCACGGGCAGGGTTCTTT
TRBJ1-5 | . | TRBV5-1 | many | CASSPDSRDQPQHF | TGCGCCAGCAGCCCGGACAGCCGCGATCAGCCCCAGCATTTT
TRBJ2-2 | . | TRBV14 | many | CASSQTLVTGELFF | TGTGCCAGCAGCCAGACCCTAGTGACCGGGGAGCTGTTTTTT
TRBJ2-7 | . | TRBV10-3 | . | CAISDSYEQYF | TGTGCCATCAGTGACTCCTACGAGCAGTACTTC
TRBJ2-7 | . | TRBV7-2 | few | CASSFPKKGQYF | TGTGCCAGCAGCTTCCCAAAAAAGGGGCAGTACTTC
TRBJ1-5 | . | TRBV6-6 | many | CASSSPDGRNQPQHF | TGTGCCAGCAGTTCTCCGGACGGACGCAATCAGCCCCAGCATTTT
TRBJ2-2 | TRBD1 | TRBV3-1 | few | CASSQAGQGRTITGELFF | TGTGCCAGCAGCCAAGCAGGACAGGGGAGAACTATCACCGGGGAGCTGTTTTTT
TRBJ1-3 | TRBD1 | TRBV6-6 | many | CASRTTGTGNGNTIYF | TGTGCCAGCAGAACCACCGGGACAGGGAATGGAAACACCATATATTTT
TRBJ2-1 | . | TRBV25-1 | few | CASPECGVTRGSDEQFF | TGTGCCAGCCCCGAATGTGGGGTCACCCGAGGGTCGGATGAGCAGTTCTTC
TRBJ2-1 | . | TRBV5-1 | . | CASSLEWDTYNEQFF | TGCGCCAGCAGCTTGGAATGGGACACCTACAATGAGCAGTTCTTC
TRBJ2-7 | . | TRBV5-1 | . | CASSPRTGGPLYGQYF | TGCGCCAGCAGCCCTCGAACTGGGGGCCCCCTGTACGGGCAGTACTTC
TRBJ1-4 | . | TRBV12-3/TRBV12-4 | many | CASSPRPGSAEKLFF | TGTGCCAGCAGTCCAAGACCGGGGTCCGCGGAAAAACTGTTTTTT
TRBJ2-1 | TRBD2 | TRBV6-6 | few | CASSPIPSRGGNNEQFF | TGTGCCAGCAGCCCAATCCCCTCCCGGGGGGGAAACAATGAGCAGTTCTTC
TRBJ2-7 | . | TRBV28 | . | CASTRDLYFYF | TGTGCCAGCACTAGGGACCTATACTTCTACTTC
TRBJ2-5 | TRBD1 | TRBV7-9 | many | CASSSRGPETQYF | TGTGCCAGCAGCTCCAGGGGGCCAGAGACCCAGTACTTC
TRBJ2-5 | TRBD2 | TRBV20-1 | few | CSARVSGGQETQYF | TGCAGTGCTAGGGTGAGCGGGGGGCAAGAGACCCAGTACTTC
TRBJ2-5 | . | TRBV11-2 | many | CASSFGNQETQYF | TGTGCCAGCAGCTTTGGCAACCAAGAGACCCAGTACTTC
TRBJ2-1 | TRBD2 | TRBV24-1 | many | CATSDPVVEREGHRNEQFF | TGTGCCACCAGTGACCCCGTCGTGGAGCGGGAGGGCCATAGGAATGAGCAGTTCTTC
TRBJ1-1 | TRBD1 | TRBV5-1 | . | CASSYGQGRNTEAFF | TGCGCCAGCAGCTACGGACAGGGGAGGAACACTGAAGCTTTCTTT
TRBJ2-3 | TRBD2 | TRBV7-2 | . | CASSLVGTSGGARDTQYF | TGTGCCAGCAGCTTAGTCGGGACTAGCGGGGGGGCCAGAGATACGCAGTATTTT
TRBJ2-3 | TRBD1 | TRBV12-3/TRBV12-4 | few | CASSLDRAGDDTQYF | TGTGCCAGCAGTCTAGACAGGGCCGGGGATGATACGCAGTATTTT
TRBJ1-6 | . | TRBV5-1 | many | CASSVREAERSPLHF | TGCGCCAGCAGCGTCCGGGAAGCCGAAAGGTCACCCCTCCACTTT
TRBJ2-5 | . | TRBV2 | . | CASRPTGFGKETQYF | TGTGCCAGCAGACCAACAGGGTTTGGTAAAGAGACCCAGTACTTC
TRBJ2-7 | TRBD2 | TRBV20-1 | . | CSARGGGSNFNEQYF | TGCAGTGCTAGAGGAGGCGGGAGTAATTTTAACGAGCAGTACTTC
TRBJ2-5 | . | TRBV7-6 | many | CASSTYYGAPETQYF | TGTGCCAGCAGCACTTACTATGGGGCCCCAGAGACCCAGTACTTC
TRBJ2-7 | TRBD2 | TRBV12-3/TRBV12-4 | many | CASSRPWEGDHEQYF | TGTGCCAGCAGCCGTCCGTGGGAGGGCGACCACGAGCAGTACTTC
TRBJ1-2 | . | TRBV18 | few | CASSPFDLYGYTF | TGTGCCAGCTCACCCTTCGATCTGTATGGCTACACCTTC
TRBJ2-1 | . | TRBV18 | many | CASSPQTGPYNEQFF | TGTGCCAGCTCACCACAAACGGGCCCCTACAATGAGCAGTTCTTC
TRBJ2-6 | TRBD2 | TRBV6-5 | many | CASTRRIRLAGRSGANVLTF | TGTGCCAGCACCAGACGGATCCGACTAGCGGGACGCTCTGGGGCCAACGTCCTGACTTTC
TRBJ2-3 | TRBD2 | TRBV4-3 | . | CASSEGTLTSGAGDTQYF | TGCGCCAGCAGCGAAGGGACCCTGACTAGCGGGGCCGGAGATACGCAGTATTTT
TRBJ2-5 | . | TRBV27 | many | CASSSGGPETQYF | TGTGCCAGCAGTTCTGGGGGTCCAGAGACCCAGTACTTC
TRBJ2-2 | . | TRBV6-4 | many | CASSDGRLTGELFF | TGTGCCAGCAGTGACGGTAGACTCACCGGGGAGCTGTTTTTT
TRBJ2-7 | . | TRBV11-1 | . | CASSLERTYEQYF | TGTGCCAGCAGCTTAGAACGGACCTACGAGCAGTACTTC
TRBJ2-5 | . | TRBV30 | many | CAWSGSKTQYF | TGTGCCTGGAGCGGCAGCAAGACCCAGTACTTC
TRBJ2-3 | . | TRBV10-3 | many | CATLAGGVRTDTQYF | TGTGCCACCTTAGCCGGTGGGGTGAGGACAGATACGCAGTATTTT
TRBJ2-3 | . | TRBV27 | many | CASRLGVVTDTQYF | TGTGCCAGCAGGCTTGGGGTGGTCACAGATACGCAGTATTTT
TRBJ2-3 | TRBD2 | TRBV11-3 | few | CASSPRTSGYTDTQYF | TGTGCCAGCAGCCCGCGGACTAGCGGTTACACAGATACGCAGTATTTT
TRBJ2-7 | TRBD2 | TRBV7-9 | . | CASSLAGRREGRYEQYF | TGTGCCAGCAGCTTAGCCGGCAGGCGGGAGGGCCGCTACGAGCAGTACTTC
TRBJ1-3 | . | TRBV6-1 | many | CASRLASASNTIYF | TGTGCCAGCAGGCTTGCGAGCGCAAGTAACACCATATATTTT
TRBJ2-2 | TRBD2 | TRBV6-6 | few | CASSPPNREAGELFF | TGTGCCAGCAGTCCCCCGAACCGGGAGGCCGGGGAGCTGTTTTTT
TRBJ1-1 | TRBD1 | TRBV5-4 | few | CASSVYRGGGTEAFF | TGTGCCAGCAGCGTCTACAGGGGAGGGGGCACTGAAGCTTTCTTT
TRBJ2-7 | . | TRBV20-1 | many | CSASGFSYEQYF | TGCAGTGCTAGCGGGTTTTCCTACGAGCAGTACTTC
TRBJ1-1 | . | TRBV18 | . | CASLSSVMNTEAFF | TGTGCCAGCCTGAGTTCAGTGATGAACACTGAAGCTTTCTTT
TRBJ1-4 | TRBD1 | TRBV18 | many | CASSPIMRQGEFGGEKLFF | TGTGCCAGCTCACCTATCATGAGACAGGGCGAATTTGGTGGTGAAAAACTGTTTTTT
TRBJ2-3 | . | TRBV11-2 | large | CASSLDQPIITDTQYF | TGTGCCAGCAGCTTAGATCAGCCCATAATCACAGATACGCAGTATTTT
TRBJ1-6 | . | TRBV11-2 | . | CASTLQLNSPLHF | TGTGCCAGCACCCTACAGTTAAATTCACCCCTCCACTTT